This T cell receptor (beta chain) is drawn from a study of cytomegalovirus exposure and HLA in healthy donors. Points from the study as a whole: The dataset shows that most TCR sequences were rare, while some public TCRs occurred in many donors. A few CMV-associated chains proved CMV antigen-specific in vitro. There were some 150 TCR beta chains listed as cytomegalovirus-associated.

As for this clone: The antigen remains undetermined.

The germline gives CDR1 SGHVS, CDR2 FQNEAQ. This CDR3 region has 13 residues. Trimming shortened V by 1 base and J by 7 bases, and 10 bases separated the two germline ends. The assay was immunoSEQ multiplex PCR, and TCRdb's table has in-frame clones only and misses some. The sample includes approximately 220,000 clones, 87% of them seen just once. This clonotype originated in a man aged 18 to 29 in good health and CMV-seronegative. This chain links TRBV7-8 with TRBJ1-2; the D is unclear. The sample comprised PBMCs. The CDR3 here is CASSLDVLFGYTF. CDR3 DNA: TGTGCCAGCAGCTTAGATGTGTTATTTGGCTACACCTTC.